This TCR beta chain was observed in a study of T cell responses to AZD1222 COVID-19 vaccine (dated by TCRdb to about 2021). About the study as a whole: A total of about 240 trial participants underwent TCR sequencing, of whom 200 to 220 received two doses of AZD1222 and some 25 received two doses of the MenACWY control vaccine. Trial participants were enrolled into age subgroups of 18-55, 56-69 and 70-plus years, which contained roughly 150, 30 and 60 TCR-sequenced participants, respectively. Summary of the overall study and its limitations: No day 14 peak-response samples were available, so repertoires were characterized only after the peak T cell response. The vaccine-associated CD4 TCRs covered the entire spike protein, and the dominant responses fell in regions 160-218 and 743-854. Participants were mostly white British and included more females than males, and it was suggested by the authors that clonal diversity may have been underestimated. Conclusions about previously exposed vaccinees are limited, since just five or six AZD1222 recipients were seropositive for SARS-CoV-2 at baseline. In the small 56-69-year group, the increase in depth fell short of significance, most likely because of low power. After two AZD1222 doses, spike-specific TCR breadth and depth were significantly higher than at day 0 and than in MenACWY recipients. Nearly half of unique spike-specific TCRs reportedly recognized epitopes outside regions mutated in the B.1.351 and B.1.1.7 variants.

With respect to this clone: No antigen is known for it. Per-base qualities were not stored, and no clone one base away is much larger.

Via the germline V gene, CDR1 is MDHEN and CDR2 SYDVKM. Measured from the cysteine to the phenylalanine, the CDR3 is 13 residues long. CDR3 DNA only is kept here, 39 bases in frame from base 1. Trimming at the junction amounts to 2 bases on V and 8 bases on J, and the germline ends lie 12 bases apart. What this sample's time point label stands for: about 28 days (+/-7) after the second vaccine dose. AZD1222 recipients given second doses at about 4 weeks or at about 12 weeks were pooled, since spike-specific TCR depth and breadth were not found to differ between the two schedules. Vaccinee samples came from UK trials COV001 and COV002, including a single-blind randomized controlled phase 2/3 trial of AZD1222 (ChAdOx1 nCoV-19) in healthy adults. For TCRbeta chain sequencing, PBMC samples were collected from trial participants at day 0 and at day 28 after the second dose. The CDR3 regions of human TCRbeta chains were analyzed by immunosequencing. The paper's data handling went like this. Repertoire TCRs were checked for matches against a reference library of SARS-CoV-2-specific TCRs that had been generated using the MIRA antigen-specificity platform. Breadth was defined as the fraction of unique TCRs that were SARS-CoV-2-associated, and depth was defined as the fraction of total T cells that were SARS-CoV-2-associated. Using the MIRA data, every spike-specific TCR was mapped to the spike region that the TCR reacted to and assigned to either a CD4 or a CD8 class. Log10-transformed breadth and depth values were compared by one-way ANOVA with Sidak's multiple comparisons tests. In its TCRdb copy, this immuneACCESS table keeps in-frame sequences only and misses some clones. Where compared with another copy, unresolved V genes explain less than half of these, and the others have no known cause. That table gives V, J and clone size, and the DNA gave D and trimming. The sample table lists approximately 130,000 clones, about 85% of them with a count of one. Clones ranked in the top ten supply about 2.9% of the sample.

The clonotype originates from an adult who received the AZD1222 COVID-19 vaccine. The material sequenced was peripheral blood, taken 28 days after the second AZD1222 dose. The rearrangement combines TRBV28 with TRBJ1-1, and the D gene may be TRBD1, 6 bases matching. The CDR3 here reads CASSLLDRIEAFF. In nucleotide form, the sequence is TGTGCCAGCAGTTTACTCGACAGGATCGAAGCTTTCTTT.